This TCR beta chain derives from a study of CD8+ T cells in alopecia areata. Overall study results and limits: Many expanded lesional clones stayed in scalp and blood while on tofacitinib.

Note on this clone: Antigen unknown.

Reverse transcription of extracted RNA yielded cDNA, which provided the sequencing template. The method was immunoSEQ multiplex PCR; TCRdb's version includes in-frame clones alone and lacks a portion of them. The table lists roughly 110,000 clones, under 60% of them singletons. V dropped 0 bases and J dropped 7 bases, with 7 bases sitting between them. The CDR3 length is 12 residues. Germline-derived CDR1 and CDR2 are MGHRA and YSYEKL. The sample's treatment: oral pan-JAK inhibitor, 5-10 mg twice daily. The gene calls are TRBV4-1 and TRBJ2-7; D not certain. The source was CD8+ T cells sorted from blood, collected at week 24, from a patient treated with tofacitinib. This clonotype originated in a human donor with alopecia areata. The CDR3 nucleotides are TGCGCCAGCAGCCAAGAAGGGAATGAGCAGTACTTC. Protein product: CASSQEGNEQYF.